Presented here are 18 T cell receptor beta chains from one specimen sequenced in a study of CD8+ T cells in alopecia areata (dated by TCRdb to between 2017 and 2018). Library construction relied on the immunoSEQ multiplex PCR assay. For TCR sequencing, RNA was extracted from every sample and reverse transcribed into cDNA to serve as template. Drawn from immuneACCESS, this table holds only the in-frame rearrangements with V and J called that TCRdb kept. Clones are partly lost; checked studies trace under half to an unresolved V gene and leave the rest unexplained. In all, the sample holds fewer than 250,000 clones, and about three fifths of those were seen once. The ten top clones hold more than 3.5% of the sample. The time point label on this specimen signifies: more than 3 weeks on oral tofacitinib. The treatment or condition label for this specimen denotes: oral pan-JAK inhibitor, 5-10 mg twice daily.

The input for sequencing was CD4+ T cells sorted from blood, taken at week 4, from a patient treated with tofacitinib. All receptors come from a human donor with alopecia areata.

This chain connects TRBV5-1 to TRBJ1-2, with D possibly matching TRBD1 (5 bases). This CDR3 has 14 residues. Germline CDR1 reads SGHRS; CDR2 reads YFSETQ. With 4 bases removed from V and 4 bases from J, the gap between germline ends came to 14 bases. The CDR3 protein is CASSPGASIYGYTF. In DNA form, the CDR3 reads TGCGCCAGCAGCCCCGGGGCAAGTATCTATGGCTACACCTTC. The full variable domain, rest sourced from reference TRBV5-1 and TRBJ1-2, is KAGVTQTPRYLIKTRGQQVTLSCSPISGHRSVSWYQQTPGQGLQFLFEYFSETQRNKGNFPGRFSGRQFSNSRSEMNVSTLELGDSALYLCASSPGASIYGYTFGSGTRLTVV.

The chain couples TRBV30 to TRBJ2-5, with 13 bases identical to TRBD2. The CDR3 runs 15 residues. The junction had 5 bases not matched to a gene; V was cut back by 6 bases and J by 1 base. Germline loops: CDR1 GTSNPN, CDR2 SVGIG (reference sequence). This chain's CDR3 is CACKGLAGPQETQYF. The CDR3 DNA reads as TGTGCCTGTAAGGGACTAGCGGGGCCCCAAGAGACCCAGTACTTC.

This chain joins TRBV29-1 and TRBJ2-2; D gene ambiguous. CDR3 length equals 15 residues. V was shortened by 6 bases and J by 0 bases, with 14 bases between the two germline ends. Germline values: CDR1 SQVTM, CDR2 ANQGSEA. CDR3 in amino acids: CSVTRPWPNTGELFF. The CDR3 DNA is TGCAGCGTGACCCGTCCGTGGCCGAACACCGGGGAGCTGTTTTTT.

This clone has a handful of counts. V is TRBV14 and J is TRBJ2-1; no firm D call. The V end was cut by 4 bases, the J end by 8 bases, with 12 bases between. Germline-derived CDR1 and CDR2 are SGHDN and FVKESK. This CDR3 comprises 13 residues. CDR3 DNA sequence: TGTGCCAGCAGCCCCGGGCCAGGCCATGAGCAGTTCTTC. Translated: CASSPGPGHEQFF.

The CDR3 DNA reads TGTGCCAGCAGTTATTCGCCGGGACTACCCACAGATACGCAGTATTTT. This sequence encodes CASSYSPGLPTDTQYF. The chain uses TRBV6-5 and TRBJ2-3; 7 bases agree with TRBD2. This CDR3 is built from 16 residues. Per the germline V gene, CDR1 is MNHEY and CDR2 is SVGAGI. The V gene end was trimmed by 3 bases and the J gene end by 2 bases; junction bases not matched to a gene: 8.

The chain uses TRBV6-1 and TRBJ2-3; 9 bases are shared with TRBD1. The CDR3 runs to 15 residues. After removal of 7 bases from V and 4 bases from J, the junction contained 9 bases not matched to a gene. CDR1 and CDR2 (germline): MNHNS, SASEGT. CDR3 DNA sequence: TGTGCCAGCATAAAGGGACAGGGATTAGCAGATACGCAGTATTTT. Translating gives CASIKGQGLADTQYF.

V and J are TRBV29-1 and TRBJ1-1; D may be TRBD1 (5 bases). Germline CDR1 and CDR2: SQVTM and ANQGSEA. This CDR3 spans 13 amino acids. The V end lost 7 bases, the J end lost 2 bases, and 14 bases lay between the germline ends. CDR3 residues: CSARGTLNTEAFF. The CDR3 coding sequence is TGCAGCGCTCGCGGGACGCTCAACACTGAAGCTTTCTTT.

This chain's CDR3 is CASSPRTEVLGYTF. The CDR3 region has the DNA TGTGCCAGCTCACCACGGACAGAGGTCTTGGGCTACACCTTC. V and J are TRBV18 and TRBJ1-2; D might be TRBD1 (6 bases). CDR3 length: 14 amino acids. Trimming removed 1 base from V and 8 bases from J, with 14 bases in between. Germline CDR1 and CDR2: KGHSH and LQKENI. Filled out from reference TRBV18 and TRBJ1-2, the complete variable domain reads NAGVMQNPRHLVRRRGQEARLRCSPMKGHSHVYWYRQLPEEGLKFMVYLQKENIIDESGMPKERFSAEFPKEGPSILRIQQVVRGDSAAYFCASSPRTEVLGYTFGSGTRLTVV.

The chain uses TRBV28 and TRBJ2-7, with D unclear. The CDR3 consists of 16 residues. Germline CDR1 is MDHEN and CDR2 is SYDVKM. V was cut by 3 bases and J by 0 bases, with 15 bases left in between. The CDR3 nucleotides read TGTGCCAGCAGTTTGTATTCCGGGCTCAGCTCCTACGAGCAGTACTTC. Its protein product is CASSLYSGLSSYEQYF.

V is TRBV29-1 and J is TRBJ2-4; D is uncertain. Trimming cost V 5 bases and J 6 bases, with 11 bases left between them. Germline CDR1 reads SQVTM; CDR2 reads ANQGSEA. The CDR3 is 12 residues long. Here the CDR3 DNA reads TGCAGCGTTTCCCTGTCGGGAAACATTCAGTACTTC. Translation gives CSVSLSGNIQYF. The full variable domain, its missing parts supplied by reference TRBV29-1 and TRBJ2-4, is SAVISQKPSRDICQRGTSLTIQCQVDSQVTMMFWYRQQPGQSLTLIATANQGSEATYESGFVIDKFPISRPNLTFSTLTVSNMSPEDSSIYLCSVSLSGNIQYFGAGTRLSVL.

The chain uses TRBV29-1 and TRBJ1-1; possible D gene TRBD1, 5 bases. V was clipped by 5 bases and J by 0 bases, with 10 bases between them. Germline-derived CDR1 and CDR2 are SQVTM and ANQGSEA. This CDR3 has 13 residues. The DNA of the CDR3 is TGCAGCGTTTCACAGGTCTTGAACACTGAAGCTTTCTTT. Amino acid sequence: CSVSQVLNTEAFF.

This clone appeared once. The V call is TRBV11-3, the J call TRBJ2-3, with D perhaps matching TRBD2 (5 bases). Trimming removed 4 bases at V and 4 bases at J, with 6 bases between. This CDR3 has 12 residues. The V gene's germline CDR1 is SGHNT and CDR2 YENEEA. The CDR3 loop is CASSSEADTQYF. The CDR3 region has the DNA TGTGCCAGCAGCTCGGAGGCAGATACGCAGTATTTT.

V usage is TRBV11-3 and J usage is TRBJ2-7; D remains unclear. CDR3 length: 13 residues. V was shortened by 1 base and J by 6 bases, with 10 bases between the two germline ends. Per the germline V gene, CDR1 is SGHNT and CDR2 is YENEEA. Here the CDR3 DNA reads TGTGCCAGCAGCTTAGGCCGGGCGCTCGAGCAGTACTTC. Amino acids: CASSLGRALEQYF.

The rearrangement uses TRBV25-1 and TRBJ2-1, with 8 bases aligning to TRBD2. In germline, CDR1 is MGHDK, CDR2 SYGVNS. J lost 3 bases, V lost 3 bases, and 7 bases had no gene match. This CDR3 contains 16 residues. The CDR3 nucleotides read TGTGCCAGCAGTGACTTAGCGGGGATCAACTACAATGAGCAGTTCTTC. As protein: CASSDLAGINYNEQFF.

V and J are TRBV7-9 and TRBJ1-1; the D gene is possibly TRBD1 (5 bases). The CDR3 has 14 residues. Per the germline V gene, CDR1 is SEHNR and CDR2 is FQNEAQ (reference sequence). Trimming removed 3 bases at V and 4 bases at J, with 12 bases between. CDR3 sequence reads: CASSFSGTSTEAFF. CDR3 nucleotides: TGTGCCAGCAGCTTTTCAGGGACTTCCACTGAAGCTTTCTTT.

This clone was seen a handful of times. The chain uses TRBV2 and TRBJ1-1; D is undetermined. This CDR3 has 13 amino acids. Trimming removed 4 bases at V and 8 bases at J, with 14 bases between. Germline CDR1 and CDR2: SNHLY and FYNNEI. This CDR3 is CASSGDLRTEAFF. The DNA for the CDR3 is TGTGCCAGCAGTGGGGATCTCAGGACCGAAGCTTTCTTT.

This clone was observed a few times. Other DNA variants within this sample encode the same CDR3. The chain joins TRBV30 to TRBJ2-5; 12 nucleotides match TRBD2. The CDR3 is 13 amino acids. V dropped 5 bases and J dropped 3; count of bases not matched to a gene: 1. The germline V gene has CDR1 GTSNPN and CDR2 SVGIG (reference sequence). The CDR3 DNA is TGTGCCTGGTCTAGCGGGGGGGAAGAGACCCAGTACTTC. This translates into CAWSSGGEETQYF.

The genes are TRBV29-1 and TRBJ2-3; possible D gene TRBD1, 6 bases. V was shortened by 8 bases and J by 2 bases, with 14 bases between the two germline ends. Germline V gene lookup returns CDR1 SQVTM and CDR2 ANQGSEA. The CDR3 length is 13 residues. The chain's CDR3 is CSSLRGPTDTQYF. The DNA for the CDR3 is TGCAGCTCCCTCAGGGGCCCCACAGATACGCAGTATTTT.